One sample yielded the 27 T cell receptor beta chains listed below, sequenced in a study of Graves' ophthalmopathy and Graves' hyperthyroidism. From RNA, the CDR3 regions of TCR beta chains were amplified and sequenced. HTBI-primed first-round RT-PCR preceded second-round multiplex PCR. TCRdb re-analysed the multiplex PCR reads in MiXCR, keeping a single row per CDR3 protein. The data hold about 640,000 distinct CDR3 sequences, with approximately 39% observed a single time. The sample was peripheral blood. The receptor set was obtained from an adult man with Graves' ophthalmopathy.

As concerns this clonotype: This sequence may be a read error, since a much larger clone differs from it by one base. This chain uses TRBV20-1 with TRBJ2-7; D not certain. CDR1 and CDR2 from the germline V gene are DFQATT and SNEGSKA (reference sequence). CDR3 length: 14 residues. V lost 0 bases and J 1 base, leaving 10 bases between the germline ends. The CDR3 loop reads CSARDIRPSYEQYF. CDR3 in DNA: TGCAGTGCTAGAGATATTAGGCCGTCCTACGAGCAGTACTTC.

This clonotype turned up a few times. CDR3 protein: CASQMGRHTGELFF. CDR3 sequence (DNA): TGTGCCAGTCAAATGGGGCGGCACACCGGGGAGCTGTTTTTT. This chain joins TRBV19 and TRBJ2-2; weak D call: TRBD1 (5 bases). The CDR3 is 14 residues long. The V end lost 8 bases, the J end lost 3 bases, and 13 bases lay between the germline ends. Germline CDR1 reads LNHDA; CDR2 reads SQIVND (reference sequence).

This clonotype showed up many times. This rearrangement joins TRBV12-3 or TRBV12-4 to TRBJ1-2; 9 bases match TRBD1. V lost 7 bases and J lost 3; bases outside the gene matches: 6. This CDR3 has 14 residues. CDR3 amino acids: CASTRTGADYGYTF. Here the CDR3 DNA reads TGTGCCAGCACCAGGACAGGGGCCGACTATGGCTACACCTTC.

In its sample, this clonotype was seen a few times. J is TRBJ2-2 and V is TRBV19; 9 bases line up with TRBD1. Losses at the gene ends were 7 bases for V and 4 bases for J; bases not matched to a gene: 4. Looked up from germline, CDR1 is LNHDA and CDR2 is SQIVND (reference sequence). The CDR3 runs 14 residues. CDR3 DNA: TGTGCCAGTAAGGGACAGGGTTTCACCGGGGAGCTGTTTTTT. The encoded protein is CASKGQGFTGELFF.

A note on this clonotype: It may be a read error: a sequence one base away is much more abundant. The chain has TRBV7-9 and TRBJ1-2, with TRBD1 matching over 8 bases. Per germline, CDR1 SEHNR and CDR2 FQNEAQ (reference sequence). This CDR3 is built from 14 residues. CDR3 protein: CASSSDRDNYGHTF. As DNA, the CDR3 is TGCGCCAGCAGCTCGGACAGGGATAACTATGGCCACACCTTC.

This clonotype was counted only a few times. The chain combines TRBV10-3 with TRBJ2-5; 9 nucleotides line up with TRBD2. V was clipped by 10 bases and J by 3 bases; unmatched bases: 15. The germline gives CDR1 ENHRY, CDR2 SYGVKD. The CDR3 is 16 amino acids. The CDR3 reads CASGRLAGPPEETQYF. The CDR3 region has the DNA TGTGCCAGCGGTCGGCTAGCGGGACCCCCGGAAGAGACCCAGTACTTC.

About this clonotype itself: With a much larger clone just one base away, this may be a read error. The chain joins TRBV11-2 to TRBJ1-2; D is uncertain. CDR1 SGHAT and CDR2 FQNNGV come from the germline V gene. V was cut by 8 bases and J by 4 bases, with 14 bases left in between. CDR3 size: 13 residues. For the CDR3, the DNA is TGTGCCAGCGGCCCAAATCTCAGCTATGGCTACACCTTC. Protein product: CASGPNLSYGYTF.

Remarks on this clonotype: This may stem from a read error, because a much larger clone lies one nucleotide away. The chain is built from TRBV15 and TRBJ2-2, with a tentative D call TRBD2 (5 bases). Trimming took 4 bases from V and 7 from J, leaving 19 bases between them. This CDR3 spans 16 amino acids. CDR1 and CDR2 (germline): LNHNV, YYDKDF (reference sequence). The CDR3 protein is CATSKKREGGIGELFF. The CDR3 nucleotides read TGTGCCACCAGCAAGAAACGCGAGGGTGGAATCGGGGAGCTGTTTTTT.

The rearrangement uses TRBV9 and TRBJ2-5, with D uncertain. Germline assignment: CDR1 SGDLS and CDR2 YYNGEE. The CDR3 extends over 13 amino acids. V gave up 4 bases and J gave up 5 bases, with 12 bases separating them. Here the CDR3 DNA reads TGTGCCAGCAGCATAGAGGCGGACGAGACCCAGTACTTC. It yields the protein CASSIEADETQYF.

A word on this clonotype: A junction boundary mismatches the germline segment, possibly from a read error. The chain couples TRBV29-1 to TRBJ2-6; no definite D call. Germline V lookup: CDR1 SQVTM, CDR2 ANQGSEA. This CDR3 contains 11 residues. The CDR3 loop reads CSVDGVNVLTF. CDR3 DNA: TGCAGCGTTGATGGGGTCAACGTCCTGACTTTC.

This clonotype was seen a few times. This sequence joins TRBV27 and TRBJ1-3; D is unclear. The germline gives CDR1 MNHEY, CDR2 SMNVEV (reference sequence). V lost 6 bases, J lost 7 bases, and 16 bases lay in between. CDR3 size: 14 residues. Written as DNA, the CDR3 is TGTGCCAGCAGGGCGTCTCCGGGTTCGAACACCATATATTTT. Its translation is CASRASPGSNTIYF.

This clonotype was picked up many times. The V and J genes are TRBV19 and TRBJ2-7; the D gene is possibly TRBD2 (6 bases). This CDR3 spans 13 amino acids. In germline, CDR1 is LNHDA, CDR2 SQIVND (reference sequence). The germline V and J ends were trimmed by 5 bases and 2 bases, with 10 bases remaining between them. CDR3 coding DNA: TGTGCCAGTAGTGCCTCGGGGGCCTACGAGCAGTACTTC. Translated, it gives CASSASGAYEQYF.

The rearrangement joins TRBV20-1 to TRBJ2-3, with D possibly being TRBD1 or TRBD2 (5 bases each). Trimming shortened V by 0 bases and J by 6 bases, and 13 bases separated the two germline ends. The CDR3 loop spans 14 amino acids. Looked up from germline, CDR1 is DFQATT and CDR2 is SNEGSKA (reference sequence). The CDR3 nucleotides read TGCAGTGCTAGAGAGTGGGACCCCCGCGATACGCAGTATTTT. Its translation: CSAREWDPRDTQYF.

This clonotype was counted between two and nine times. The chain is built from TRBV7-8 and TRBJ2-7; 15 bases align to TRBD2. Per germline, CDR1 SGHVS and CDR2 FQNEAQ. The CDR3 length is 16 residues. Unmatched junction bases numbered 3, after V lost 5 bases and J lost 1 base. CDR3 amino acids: CASSRGTSGRSYEQYF. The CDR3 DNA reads TGTGCCAGCAGCAGGGGGACTAGCGGGAGGTCCTACGAGCAGTACTTC.

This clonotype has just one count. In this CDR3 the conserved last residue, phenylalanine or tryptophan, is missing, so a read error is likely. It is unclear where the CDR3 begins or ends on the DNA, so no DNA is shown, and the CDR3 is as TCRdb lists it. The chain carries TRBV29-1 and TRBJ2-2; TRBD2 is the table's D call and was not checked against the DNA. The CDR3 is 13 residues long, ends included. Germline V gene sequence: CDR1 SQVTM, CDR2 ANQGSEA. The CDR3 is CSVRAGYTGELLY.

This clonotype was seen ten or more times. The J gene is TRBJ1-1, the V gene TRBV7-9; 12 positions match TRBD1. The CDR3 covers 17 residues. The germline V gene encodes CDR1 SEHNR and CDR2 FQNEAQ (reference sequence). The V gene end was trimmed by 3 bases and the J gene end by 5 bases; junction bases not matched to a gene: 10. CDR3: CASSFAGTGGLQTEAFF. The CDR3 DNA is TGTGCCAGCAGCTTCGCCGGGACAGGGGGCTTGCAAACTGAAGCTTTCTTT.

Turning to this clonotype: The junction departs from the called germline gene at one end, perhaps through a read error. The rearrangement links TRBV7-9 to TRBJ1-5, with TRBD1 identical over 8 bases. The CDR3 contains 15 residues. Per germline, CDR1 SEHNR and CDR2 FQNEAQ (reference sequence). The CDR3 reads CASSSLGQANQPRHF. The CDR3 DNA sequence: TGTGCCAGCAGCTCGCTGGGACAGGCTAACCAGCCCCGGCATTTT.

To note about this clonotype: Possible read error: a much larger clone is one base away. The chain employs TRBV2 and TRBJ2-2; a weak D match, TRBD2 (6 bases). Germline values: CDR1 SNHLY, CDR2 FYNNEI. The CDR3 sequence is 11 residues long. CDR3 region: CASSEAGGLFF. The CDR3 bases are TGTGCCAGCAGTGAAGCCGGGGGGCTGTTTTTT.

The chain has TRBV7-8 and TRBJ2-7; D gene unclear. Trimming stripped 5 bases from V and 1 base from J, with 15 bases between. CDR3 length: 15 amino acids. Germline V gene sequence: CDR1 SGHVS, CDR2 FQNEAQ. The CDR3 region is CASSQDGVGSYEQYF. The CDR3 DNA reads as TGTGCCAGCAGCCAAGACGGCGTGGGGTCCTACGAGCAGTACTTC.

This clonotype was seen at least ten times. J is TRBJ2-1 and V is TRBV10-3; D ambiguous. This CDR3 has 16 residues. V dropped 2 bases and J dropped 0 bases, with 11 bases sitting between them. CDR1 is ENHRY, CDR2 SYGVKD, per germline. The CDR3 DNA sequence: TGTGCCATCAGTGAGCCGAGGCATAGCTCCTACAATGAGCAGTTCTTC. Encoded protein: CAISEPRHSSYNEQFF.

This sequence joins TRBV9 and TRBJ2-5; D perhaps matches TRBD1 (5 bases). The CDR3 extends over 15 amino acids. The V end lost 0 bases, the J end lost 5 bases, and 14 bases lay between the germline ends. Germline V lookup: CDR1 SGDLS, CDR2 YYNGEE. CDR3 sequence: CASSVGQAAGETQYF. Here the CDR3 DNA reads TGTGCCAGCAGCGTAGGCCAGGCGGCAGGGGAGACCCAGTACTTC.

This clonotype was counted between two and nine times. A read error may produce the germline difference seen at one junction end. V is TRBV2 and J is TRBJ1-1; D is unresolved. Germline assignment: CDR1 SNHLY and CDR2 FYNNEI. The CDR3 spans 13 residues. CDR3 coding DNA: TGTGCCAGCAGTAGATCCCAGAACGCTGAAGCTTTCTTT. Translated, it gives CASSRSQNAEAFF.

The CDR3: CSVAKGQGAHGANVLTF. In DNA form, the CDR3 reads TGCAGCGTTGCTAAGGGACAGGGGGCGCATGGGGCCAACGTCCTGACTTTC. The V call is TRBV29-1, the J call TRBJ2-6, with 12 bases aligning to TRBD1. This CDR3 comprises 17 residues. CDR1 is SQVTM and CDR2 is ANQGSEA in the germline V gene. The V and J ends lost 4 bases and 3 bases, in that order; junction bases with no gene match: 7.

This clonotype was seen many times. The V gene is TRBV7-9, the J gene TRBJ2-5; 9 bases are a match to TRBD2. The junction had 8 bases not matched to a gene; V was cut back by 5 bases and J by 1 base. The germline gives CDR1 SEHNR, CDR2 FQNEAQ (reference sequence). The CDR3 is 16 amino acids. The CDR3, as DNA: TGTGCCAGCAGCCTCCATGGTAGCGGGGGCCAAGAGACCCAGTACTTC. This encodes CASSLHGSGGQETQYF. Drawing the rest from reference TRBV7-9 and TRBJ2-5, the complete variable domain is DTGVSQNPRHKITKRGQNVTFRCDPISEHNRLYWYRQTLGQGPEFLTYFQNEAQLEKSRLLSDRFSAERPKGSFSTLEIQRTEQGDSAMYLCASSLHGSGGQETQYFGPGTRLLVL.

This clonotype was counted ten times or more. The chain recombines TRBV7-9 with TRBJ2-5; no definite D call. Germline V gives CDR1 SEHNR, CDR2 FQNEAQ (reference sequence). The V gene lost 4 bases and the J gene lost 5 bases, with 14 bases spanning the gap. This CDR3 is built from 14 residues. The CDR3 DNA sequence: TGTGCCAGCAGCTCCAGACCACCGGAGGAGACCCAGTACTTC. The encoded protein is CASSSRPPEETQYF. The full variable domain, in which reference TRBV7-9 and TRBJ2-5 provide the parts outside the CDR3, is DTGVSQNPRHKITKRGQNVTFRCDPISEHNRLYWYRQTLGQGPEFLTYFQNEAQLEKSRLLSDRFSAERPKGSFSTLEIQRTEQGDSAMYLCASSSRPPEETQYFGPGTRLLVL.

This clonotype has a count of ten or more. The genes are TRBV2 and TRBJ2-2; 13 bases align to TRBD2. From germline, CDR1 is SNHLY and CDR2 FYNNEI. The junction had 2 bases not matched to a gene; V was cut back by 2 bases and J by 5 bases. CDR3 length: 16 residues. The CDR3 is CASSESGLAGTGELFF. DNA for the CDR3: TGTGCCAGCAGTGAATCGGGACTAGCGGGAACCGGGGAGCTGTTTTTT.

The CDR3 loop is CASSELAVSGNTIYF. In DNA, the CDR3 is TGTGCCAGCAGTGAATTGGCAGTCTCTGGAAACACCATATATTTT. J is TRBJ1-3 and V is TRBV2; D is unresolved. Trimming shortened V by 2 bases and J by 0 bases, and 8 bases separated the two germline ends. The germline V gene encodes CDR1 SNHLY and CDR2 FYNNEI. The CDR3 runs to 15 residues.